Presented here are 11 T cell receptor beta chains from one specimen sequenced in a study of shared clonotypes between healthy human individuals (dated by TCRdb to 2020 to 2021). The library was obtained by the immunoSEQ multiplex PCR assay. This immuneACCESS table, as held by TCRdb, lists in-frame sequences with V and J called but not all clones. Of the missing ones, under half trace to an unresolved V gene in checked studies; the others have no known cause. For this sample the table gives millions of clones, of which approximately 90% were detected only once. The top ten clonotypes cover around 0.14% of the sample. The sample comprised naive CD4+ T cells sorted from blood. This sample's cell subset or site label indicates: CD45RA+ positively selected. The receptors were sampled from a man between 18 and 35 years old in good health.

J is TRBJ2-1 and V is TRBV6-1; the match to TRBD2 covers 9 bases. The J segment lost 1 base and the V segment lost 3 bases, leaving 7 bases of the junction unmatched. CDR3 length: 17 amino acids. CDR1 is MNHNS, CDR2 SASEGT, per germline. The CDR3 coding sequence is TGTGCCAGCAGTGACCTCAAAACTAGCGGGTCCTACAATGAGCAGTTCTTC. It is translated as CASSDLKTSGSYNEQFF.

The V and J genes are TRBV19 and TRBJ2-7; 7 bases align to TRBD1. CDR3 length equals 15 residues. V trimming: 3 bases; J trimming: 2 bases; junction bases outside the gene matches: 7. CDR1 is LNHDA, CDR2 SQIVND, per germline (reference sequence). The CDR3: CASSMRRGTAYEQYF. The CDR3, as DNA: TGTGCCAGTAGTATGAGGCGTGGGACAGCCTACGAGCAGTACTTC.

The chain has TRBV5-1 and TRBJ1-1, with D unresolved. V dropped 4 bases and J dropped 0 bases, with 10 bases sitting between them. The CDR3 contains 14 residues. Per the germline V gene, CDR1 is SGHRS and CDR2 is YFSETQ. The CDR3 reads CASSDGGVNTEAFF. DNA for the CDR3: TGCGCCAGCAGCGACGGCGGAGTGAACACTGAAGCTTTCTTT.

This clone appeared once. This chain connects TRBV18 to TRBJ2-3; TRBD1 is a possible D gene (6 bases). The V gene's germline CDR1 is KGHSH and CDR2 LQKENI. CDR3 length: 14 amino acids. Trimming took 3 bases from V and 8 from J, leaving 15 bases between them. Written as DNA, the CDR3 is TGTGCCAGCTCACCGCAGGGGATATTAAGTACGCAGTATTTT. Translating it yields CASSPQGILSTQYF.

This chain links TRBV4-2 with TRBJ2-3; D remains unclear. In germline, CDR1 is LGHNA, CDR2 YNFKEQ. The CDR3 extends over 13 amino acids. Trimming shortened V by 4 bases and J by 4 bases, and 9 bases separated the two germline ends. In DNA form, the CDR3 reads TGTGCCAGCAGCCCAAGAGACCCAGATACGCAGTATTTT. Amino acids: CASSPRDPDTQYF.

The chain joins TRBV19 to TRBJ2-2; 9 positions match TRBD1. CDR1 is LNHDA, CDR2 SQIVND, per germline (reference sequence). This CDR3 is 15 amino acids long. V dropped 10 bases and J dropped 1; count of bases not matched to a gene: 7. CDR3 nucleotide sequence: TGTGCCACCAAGCCGGGACAGGGGAACACCGGGGAGCTGTTTTTT. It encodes CATKPGQGNTGELFF.

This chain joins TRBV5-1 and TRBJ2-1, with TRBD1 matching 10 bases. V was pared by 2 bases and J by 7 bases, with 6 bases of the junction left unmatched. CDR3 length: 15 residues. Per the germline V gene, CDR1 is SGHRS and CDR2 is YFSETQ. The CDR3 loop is CASSFGTGDGNEQFF. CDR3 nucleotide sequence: TGCGCCAGCAGCTTCGGGACAGGGGATGGGAATGAGCAGTTCTTC. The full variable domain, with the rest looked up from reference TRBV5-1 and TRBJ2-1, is KAGVTQTPRYLIKTRGQQVTLSCSPISGHRSVSWYQQTPGQGLQFLFEYFSETQRNKGNFPGRFSGRQFSNSRSEMNVSTLELGDSALYLCASSFGTGDGNEQFFGPGTRLTVL.

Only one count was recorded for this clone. The CDR3: CASRGQGANTEAFF. For the CDR3, the DNA is TGTGCCAGCAGGGGTCAGGGGGCAAACACTGAAGCTTTCTTT. The V call is TRBV11-2, the J call TRBJ1-1, with 8 bases identical to TRBD1. The CDR3 has 14 residues. The junction had 5 bases not matched to a gene; V was cut back by 6 bases and J by 2 bases. Germline V gene sequence: CDR1 SGHAT, CDR2 FQNNGV.

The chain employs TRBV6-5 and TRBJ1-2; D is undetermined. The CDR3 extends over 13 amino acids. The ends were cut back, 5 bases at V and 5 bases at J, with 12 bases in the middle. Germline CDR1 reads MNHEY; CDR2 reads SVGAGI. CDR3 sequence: CASSRQAEYGYTF. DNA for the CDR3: TGTGCCAGCAGTAGGCAGGCTGAGTATGGCTACACCTTC.

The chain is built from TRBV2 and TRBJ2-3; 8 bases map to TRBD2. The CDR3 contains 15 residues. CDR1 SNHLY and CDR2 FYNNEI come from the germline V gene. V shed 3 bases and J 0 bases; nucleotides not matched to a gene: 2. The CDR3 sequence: CASSDRGRSTDTQYF. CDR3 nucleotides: TGTGCCAGCAGTGACCGCGGGAGGAGCACAGATACGCAGTATTTT.

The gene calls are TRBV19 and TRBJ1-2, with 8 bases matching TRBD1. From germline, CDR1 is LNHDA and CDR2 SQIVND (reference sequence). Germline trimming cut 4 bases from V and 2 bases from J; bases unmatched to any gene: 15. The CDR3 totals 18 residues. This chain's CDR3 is CASSRDLTDRGSNYGYTF. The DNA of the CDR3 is TGTGCCAGTAGTAGGGACCTCACTGACAGGGGATCCAACTATGGCTACACCTTC.